This is a list of T cell receptor beta chains from one sample in a study of T cell responses to AZD1222 COVID-19 vaccine. Assay: immunoSEQ multiplex PCR; the TCRdb copy retains only in-frame clones and omits some. The table has approximately 140,000 clones, under 95% seen once. Specimen: peripheral blood, collected on day 0 of MenACWY control vaccination. The origin of the receptors is an adult in good health. Both conserved end residues are part of each CDR3. The D gene is left open where the match is weak. Size is stated for part of the rows, as once, few or many counts, or as a class when the clone is expanded.

d_call: -
clone_size: -
v_call: TRBV6-5
j_call: TRBJ2-1
cdr3_nt: TGTGCCAGCAGTTTGGATGAGCAGTTCTTC
cdr3_aa: CASSLDEQFF

d_call: TRBD1
clone_size: -
v_call: TRBV5-6
j_call: TRBJ1-2
cdr3_nt: TGTGCCAGCAGCTTTACAGGGGGCGGAAACTATGGCTACACCTTC
cdr3_aa: CASSFTGGGNYGYTF

d_call: -
clone_size: -
v_call: TRBV20-1
j_call: TRBJ1-1
cdr3_nt: TGCAGTGCCGTTTGGGGCACTGAAGCTTTCTTT
cdr3_aa: CSAVWGTEAFF

d_call: -
clone_size: -
v_call: TRBV4-1
j_call: TRBJ2-7
cdr3_nt: TGCGCCAGCAGCACCGGGACAATTCGCGCCGGGCAGTACTTC
cdr3_aa: CASSTGTIRAGQYF

d_call: -
clone_size: -
v_call: TRBV25-1
j_call: TRBJ2-1
cdr3_nt: TGTGCCAGCAGTGAAGTAGGTACCACGGGGCAGTTCTTC
cdr3_aa: CASSEVGTTGQFF

d_call: -
clone_size: -
v_call: TRBV11-2
j_call: TRBJ1-2
cdr3_nt: TGTGCCAGCAGCCCCCGTGGGCGAGGCGTCAATGGCTACACCTTC
cdr3_aa: CASSPRGRGVNGYTF

d_call: -
clone_size: -
v_call: TRBV19
j_call: TRBJ2-1
cdr3_nt: TGTGCCAGTAGTAAGGGACTTGCGGGGGCTCTATACAATGAGCAGTTCTTC
cdr3_aa: CASSKGLAGALYNEQFF

d_call: -
clone_size: -
v_call: TRBV7-3
j_call: TRBJ1-1
cdr3_nt: TGTGCCAGCAGCTTAACGAGTGTGACTGAAGCTTTCTTT
cdr3_aa: CASSLTSVTEAFF

d_call: TRBD1
clone_size: -
v_call: TRBV4-2
j_call: TRBJ2-7
cdr3_nt: TGTGCCAGCAGCCAAGGGGGGACAGTGGAAAGGCGGGAGCAGTACTTC
cdr3_aa: CASSQGGTVERREQYF

d_call: -
clone_size: once
v_call: TRBV7-9
j_call: TRBJ1-4
cdr3_nt: TGTGCCAGCAGCTTAGGCTTGGGGGCAAGGGAAAAACTGTTTTTT
cdr3_aa: CASSLGLGAREKLFF

d_call: -
clone_size: -
v_call: TRBV27
j_call: TRBJ1-3
cdr3_nt: TGTGCCAGCAGTTTGGAGGGGGGCTCTGGAAACACCATATATTTT
cdr3_aa: CASSLEGGSGNTIYF

d_call: -
clone_size: -
v_call: TRBV18
j_call: TRBJ1-1
cdr3_nt: TGTGCCAGCTCACCGTCCACTGGCGGAGACACTGAAGCTTTCTTT
cdr3_aa: CASSPSTGGDTEAFF

d_call: -
clone_size: -
v_call: TRBV10-2
j_call: TRBJ1-1
cdr3_nt: TGCGCCAGCAGAGTTGGACCCCCACGGTACACTGAAGCTTTCTTT
cdr3_aa: CASRVGPPRYTEAFF

d_call: -
clone_size: -
v_call: TRBV7-9
j_call: TRBJ2-1
cdr3_nt: TGTGCCAGCAGCTTAGTCAATGAGCAGTTCTTC
cdr3_aa: CASSLVNEQFF

d_call: -
clone_size: -
v_call: TRBV5-1
j_call: TRBJ1-4
cdr3_nt: TGCGCCAGCAGCTTGCGTGGCGGGGCCCCAACTAATGAAAAACTGTTTTTT
cdr3_aa: CASSLRGGAPTNEKLFF

d_call: -
clone_size: -
v_call: TRBV19
j_call: TRBJ1-3
cdr3_nt: TGTGCCAGTAGTATACCCGGGACAACCTCTGGAAACACCATATATTTT
cdr3_aa: CASSIPGTTSGNTIYF

d_call: -
clone_size: -
v_call: TRBV9
j_call: TRBJ2-1
cdr3_nt: TGTGCCAGCAGCCCCACGGGCGATGTCTACAATGAGCAGTTCTTC
cdr3_aa: CASSPTGDVYNEQFF

d_call: TRBD1
clone_size: -
v_call: TRBV28
j_call: TRBJ1-2
cdr3_nt: TGTGCCAGCAGTTCCGGACAGGGGGTGGATAACTATGGCTACACCTTC
cdr3_aa: CASSSGQGVDNYGYTF

d_call: -
clone_size: -
v_call: TRBV5-6
j_call: TRBJ1-6
cdr3_nt: TGTGCCAGCAGCTCCGGGACGGTTAATTCACCCCTCCACTTT
cdr3_aa: CASSSGTVNSPLHF

d_call: TRBD1
clone_size: few
v_call: TRBV6-4
j_call: TRBJ2-3
cdr3_nt: TGTGCCAGCAGTGCAGGGGGCGCAGATACGCAGTATTTT
cdr3_aa: CASSAGGADTQYF

d_call: -
clone_size: -
v_call: TRBV27
j_call: TRBJ1-1
cdr3_nt: TGTGCCAGCAGTTATCGGAGGGAAGGCGAAGCTTTCTTT
cdr3_aa: CASSYRREGEAFF

d_call: TRBD1
clone_size: -
v_call: TRBV19
j_call: TRBJ1-2
cdr3_nt: TGTGCCAGGGGGGACAGGGTGGGTGGCTACACCTTC
cdr3_aa: CARGDRVGGYTF

d_call: TRBD1
clone_size: -
v_call: TRBV6-2/TRBV6-3
j_call: TRBJ2-3
cdr3_nt: TGTGCCAGCAGTTATAGGGGGCTCGGTAGGCGCACAGATACGCAGTATTTT
cdr3_aa: CASSYRGLGRRTDTQYF

d_call: TRBD1
clone_size: -
v_call: TRBV12-3/TRBV12-4
j_call: TRBJ1-1
cdr3_nt: TGTGCCAGCACTCTCCGACAGGGCGGTGAAGCTTTCTTT
cdr3_aa: CASTLRQGGEAFF

d_call: -
clone_size: -
v_call: TRBV5-6
j_call: TRBJ1-5
cdr3_nt: TGTGCCAGCAGCTTGGCCTTGGGGCCTAGGAAGCCCCAGCATTTT
cdr3_aa: CASSLALGPRKPQHF

d_call: -
clone_size: -
v_call: TRBV19
j_call: TRBJ2-5
cdr3_nt: TGTGCCAGTAAGGAGTCCCGTTTGTCGCTCGAGACCCAGTACTTC
cdr3_aa: CASKESRLSLETQYF

d_call: TRBD2
clone_size: few
v_call: TRBV5-1
j_call: TRBJ2-1
cdr3_nt: TGCGCCAGCAGCTTTAGCGGGAGCTCCTACAATGAGCAGTTCTTC
cdr3_aa: CASSFSGSSYNEQFF

d_call: TRBD1
clone_size: few
v_call: TRBV4-1
j_call: TRBJ2-3
cdr3_nt: TGCGCCAGCAGCCGTTACGGGACAGCGAGCACAGATACGCAGTATTTT
cdr3_aa: CASSRYGTASTDTQYF

d_call: -
clone_size: -
v_call: TRBV30
j_call: TRBJ2-1
cdr3_nt: TGTGCCTGGAGCTCCGGGGCCTCCTACAATGAGCAGTTCTTC
cdr3_aa: CAWSSGASYNEQFF

d_call: TRBD1
clone_size: -
v_call: TRBV28
j_call: TRBJ1-6
cdr3_nt: TGTGCCAGCAGGGGCGGGACAGGGTCTAATTCACCCCTCCACTTT
cdr3_aa: CASRGGTGSNSPLHF

d_call: -
clone_size: -
v_call: TRBV12-2
j_call: TRBJ1-2
cdr3_nt: TGTGCAAGTCGCCCGTCGGGACCGCTGAACTATGGCTACACCTTC
cdr3_aa: CASRPSGPLNYGYTF